The TCR beta chain under discussion was sequenced for a study of blood T cells in healthy people across ages. Overall study results and limits: Relative to aged donors, long-lived donors carried more naive CD4+ cells and displayed higher diversity. Diversity of TCR beta per million T cells declined in a roughly linear way with age.

PBMCs were isolated at a quantity of at least 6 million per sample. The amount of total RNA extracted per sample was at least 5.5 micrograms. A second PCR, run for about 7 to 11 cycles, used a sample-barcoded 5' primer plus a J-beta primer mix. TCRdb fed the 5' RACE reads into MiXCR, producing one record per CDR3 protein. Among hundreds of thousands of distinct CDR3 sequences listed, approximately 59% were seen once. Notes on this clonotype: Its antigen is not identified.

CDR1 SEHNR and CDR2 FQNEAQ come from the germline V gene (reference sequence). The CDR3 loop spans 15 amino acids. Trimming shortened V by 5 bases and J by 6 bases, and 19 bases separated the two germline ends. This rearrangement joins TRBV7-9 to TRBJ1-2; the D gene is possibly TRBD1 (6 bases). Sequencing input: blood. This sequence was found in a man aged 30-40 years in good health. The CDR3 loop reads CASSPAGAGANGYTF. The CDR3 coding sequence is TGTGCCAGCAGCCCCGCCGGGGCAGGGGCAAATGGCTACACCTTC.